The clone carrying this T cell receptor beta chain was seen a handful of times. Antigen unknown. This entry is derived from a study of T-cell memory formation after mild COVID-19. Across the whole study: TCR clusters showed largely donor specificity. Study outcomes and limitations: Memory from before infection featured some responding clones, which suggests cross-reactive memory joined. Contracting CD4+ clones were located mainly in CM and EM, and CD8+ clones in EMRA.

TCRdb re-derived calls from the 5' RACE reads in MiXCR, one entry per CDR3 protein. The data show about 180,000 distinct CDR3 sequences, with 16% seen just once and around 2% held by the top ten. V dropped 1 base and J dropped 5; count of bases not matched to a gene: 7. The germline CDR1 and CDR2 sequences are SGHDT and YYEEEE. The CDR3 consists of 16 residues. The genes are TRBV5-6 and TRBJ2-2, with 8 bases aligning to TRBD1. The sequencing sample was made of PBMCs or a T cell subset sorted from them (not recorded which). This clonotype was sampled from an adult woman who had mild COVID-19 (a few samples of this study predate the infection). Cell type and time point are not known. The CDR3 DNA reads as TGTGCCAGCAGCTTGAATGGACAGGGCCTAACCGGGGAGCTGTTTTTT. Encoded protein: CASSLNGQGLTGELFF.